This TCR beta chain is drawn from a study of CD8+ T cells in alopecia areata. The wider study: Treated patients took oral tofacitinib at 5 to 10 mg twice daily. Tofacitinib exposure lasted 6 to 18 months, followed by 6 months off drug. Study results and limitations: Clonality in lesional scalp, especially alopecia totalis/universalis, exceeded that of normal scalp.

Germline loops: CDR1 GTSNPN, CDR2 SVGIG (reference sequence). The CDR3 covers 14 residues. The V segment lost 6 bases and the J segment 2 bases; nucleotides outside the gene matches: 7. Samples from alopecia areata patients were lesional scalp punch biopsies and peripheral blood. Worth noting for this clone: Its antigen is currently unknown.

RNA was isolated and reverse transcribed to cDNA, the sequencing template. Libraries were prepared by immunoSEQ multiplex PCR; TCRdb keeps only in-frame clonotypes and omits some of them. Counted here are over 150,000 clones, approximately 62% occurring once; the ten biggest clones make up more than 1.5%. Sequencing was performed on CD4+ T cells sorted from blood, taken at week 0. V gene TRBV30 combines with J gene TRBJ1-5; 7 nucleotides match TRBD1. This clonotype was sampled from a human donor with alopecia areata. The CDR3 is CACGTERGNQPQHF. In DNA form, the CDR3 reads TGTGCCTGCGGGACAGAGAGAGGCAATCAGCCCCAGCATTTT.